The entry that follows covers one T cell receptor (beta chain) sequence. The data are from a study of blood T cell repertoires in COVID-19. The overall study: Acute and convalescent COVID-19 samples came from the United States, Italy and Spain.

The table came from immunoSEQ multiplex PCR; TCRdb's copy has only in-frame clones and leaves some out. Among hundreds of thousands of clones listed, about 90% were seen once. The length of the CDR3 is 14 residues. V lost 3 bases and J lost 6; bases outside the gene matches: 6. Germline CDR1 is SGDLS and CDR2 is YYNGEE. The gene calls are TRBV9 and TRBJ1-3, with 7 bases fitting TRBD1. What was sequenced was peripheral blood. This clonotype was sampled from a woman aged 50 to 65 with COVID-19, enrolled during active disease. CDR3 protein: CASSDHRGANTIYF. The CDR3 bases are TGTGCCAGCAGCGATCACAGGGGTGCAAACACCATATATTTT.